This passage covers 20 T cell receptor beta chains from one sample sequenced in a study of cytomegalovirus exposure and HLA in healthy donors. Clones were sequenced by immunoSEQ multiplex PCR, and TCRdb holds only the in-frame ones, with some missing. The sample lists 200,000 to 250,000 clones; less than 85% were seen once. Sample: PBMCs. Every receptor here comes from a woman aged 18-29 years in good health and CMV-seronegative.

The chain uses TRBV5-1 and TRBJ1-4; D might be TRBD1 (6 bases). The CDR3 is 16 residues long. Germline CDR1 reads SGHRS; CDR2 reads YFSETQ. V was cut by 2 bases and J by 7 bases, with 18 bases left in between. CDR3 nucleotide sequence: TGCGCCAGCAGCTTTGGACAGCCCACGAAGCTTGAAAAACTGTTTTTT. Encoded protein: CASSFGQPTKLEKLFF.

J is TRBJ2-7 and V is TRBV5-5, with a weak D call TRBD1 (5 bases). V was shortened by 1 base and J by 4 bases, with 12 bases between the two germline ends. The CDR3 loop spans 14 amino acids. Germline assignment: CDR1 SGHKS and CDR2 YYEKEE (reference sequence). CDR3: CASSLKGSGYEQYF. Here the CDR3 DNA reads TGTGCCAGCAGCTTGAAAGGCTCAGGGTACGAGCAGTACTTC.

The V gene is TRBV7-6, the J gene TRBJ1-5; tentative D call: TRBD1 (5 bases). Trimming shortened V by 0 bases and J by 2 bases, and 8 bases separated the two germline ends. CDR1 SGHVS and CDR2 FNYEAQ come from the germline V gene. CDR3 length equals 15 residues. CDR3 sequence reads: CASSLAGAGNQPQHF. For the CDR3, the DNA is TGTGCCAGCAGCTTAGCTGGGGCCGGCAATCAGCCCCAGCATTTT. The complete variable domain, with remaining parts taken from reference TRBV7-6 and TRBJ1-5, reads GAGVSQSPRYKVTKRGQDVALRCDPISGHVSLYWYRQALGQGPEFLTYFNYEAQQDKSGLPNDRFSAERPEGSISTLTIQRTEQRDSAMYRCASSLAGAGNQPQHFGDGTRLSIL.

This chain links TRBV28 with TRBJ2-1; 8 bases match TRBD2. The CDR3 runs to 14 residues. V lost 6 bases, J lost 4 bases, and 5 bases stayed unmatched. Germline CDR1 MDHEN, CDR2 SYDVKM. For the CDR3, the DNA is TGTGCCAGCAGGGAGGCGGGAGGTTACAATGAGCAGTTCTTC. Amino acids: CASREAGGYNEQFF. Complete variable domain (other parts from reference TRBV28 and TRBJ2-1): DVKVTQSSRYLVKRTGEKVFLECVQDMDHENMFWYRQDPGLGLRLIYFSYDVKMKEKGDIPEGYSVSREKKERFSLILESASTNQTSMYLCASREAGGYNEQFFGPGTRLTVL.

The chain has TRBV27 and TRBJ2-3; tentatively, D is TRBD1 (5 bases). Trimming took 6 bases from V and 1 from J, leaving 8 bases between them. Per the germline V gene, CDR1 is MNHEY and CDR2 is SMNVEV (reference sequence). CDR3 size: 13 residues. CDR3 DNA sequence: TGTGCCAGCAGGGGGCATGGCACAGATACGCAGTATTTT. As protein: CASRGHGTDTQYF.

The V and J genes are TRBV12-1 and TRBJ2-1; the DNA was not used to check the table's D call, TRBD1. TRBV12-1 has pseudogene status. This CDR3 has 15 residues. The CDR3 loop is CASSSRDRESNEQFF. CDR3 DNA sequence: TGTGCCAGCAGCTCAAGGGACAGGGAAAGCAATGAGCAGTTCTTC.

This chain joins TRBV7-9 and TRBJ2-2; D remains ambiguous. Germline loops: CDR1 SEHNR, CDR2 FQNEAQ (reference sequence). This CDR3 is built from 15 residues. Trimming stripped 3 bases from V and 0 bases from J, with 8 bases between. CDR3 residues: CASSFYSSNTGELFF. As DNA, the CDR3 is TGTGCCAGCAGCTTCTACAGCTCGAACACCGGGGAGCTGTTTTTT.

The chain has TRBV27 and TRBJ1-3, with D possibly matching TRBD1 (6 bases). Germline lookup yields CDR1 MNHEY and CDR2 SMNVEV (reference sequence). Trimming took off 6 bases at V and 0 bases at J, with 9 bases between the two ends. The CDR3 totals 14 residues. CDR3 protein: CASSLQGSGNTIYF. CDR3 nucleotides: TGTGCCAGCAGCCTACAGGGCTCTGGAAACACCATATATTTT.

This chain connects TRBV2 to TRBJ1-2, with D possibly matching TRBD1 (5 bases). CDR1 SNHLY and CDR2 FYNNEI come from the germline V gene. The CDR3 runs 15 residues. V was pared by 7 bases and J by 4 bases, with 19 bases between. The CDR3 loop is CASTRVSTEGYGYTF. In nucleotides, the CDR3 is TGTGCCAGCACCAGGGTTTCAACGGAGGGCTATGGCTACACCTTC.

This clone appeared once. The chain has TRBV25-1 and TRBJ1-1; the match to TRBD1 covers 7 bases. Germline CDR1 MGHDK, CDR2 SYGVNS. The CDR3 consists of 14 residues. J was trimmed by 5 bases and V by 8 bases; bases with no gene match: 11. For the CDR3, the DNA is TGTGCCAGCGCAACCTCCCAGGGGGGAACTGAAGCTTTCTTT. Protein product: CASATSQGGTEAFF.

With respect to this clone: Other DNA sequences in the same sample also yield this CDR3. DNA for the CDR3: TGTGCCAGCAGTTTATCCAGCAATCAGCCCCAGCATTTT. This translates into CASSLSSNQPQHF. This chain connects TRBV27 to TRBJ1-5; D is unresolved. The V gene lost 0 bases and the J gene lost 1 base, with 1 base spanning the gap. The CDR3 length is 13 residues. CDR1 MNHEY and CDR2 SMNVEV come from the germline V gene (reference sequence).

This clone was found a few times. The chain has TRBV30 and TRBJ2-4; TRBD1 is a possible D gene (5 bases). V lost 0 bases and J lost 9, with 18 bases in between. CDR3 size: 15 residues. Per germline, CDR1 GTSNPN and CDR2 SVGIG (reference sequence). The CDR3 protein is CAWSVRLDSDRIQYF. The CDR3 nucleotides are TGTGCCTGGAGTGTACGCTTAGACAGTGATCGCATTCAGTACTTC.

The rearrangement uses TRBV5-1 and TRBJ2-3; 7 nucleotides line up with TRBD1. CDR1 SGHRS and CDR2 YFSETQ come from the germline V gene. V dropped 7 bases and J dropped 0; count of bases not matched to a gene: 5. The CDR3 totals 14 residues. CDR3 amino acids: CASLDRASTDTQYF. In nucleotides, the CDR3 is TGCGCCAGCCTTGACAGGGCTAGCACAGATACGCAGTATTTT.

The sample holds a few counts of this clone. The rearrangement uses TRBV7-6 and TRBJ2-2; 9 nucleotides match TRBD2. This CDR3 region has 15 residues. In germline, CDR1 is SGHVS, CDR2 FNYEAQ. Losses at the gene ends were 7 bases for V and 4 bases for J; bases not matched to a gene: 7. As DNA, the CDR3 is TGTGCCAGCACTAGCGGGACCCAGGTCACCGGGGAGCTGTTTTTT. Translating gives CASTSGTQVTGELFF.

The chain uses TRBV5-1 and TRBJ2-1; D unresolved. The CDR3 totals 14 residues. Trimming left V 4 bases short and J 8 bases short, with 16 bases between. CDR1 is SGHRS and CDR2 is YFSETQ in the germline V gene. CDR3 loop: CASSTLESDDEQFF. In nucleotides, the CDR3 is TGCGCCAGCAGCACCCTAGAGAGCGACGATGAGCAGTTCTTC.

This clone was counted a few times. The chain recombines TRBV7-3 with TRBJ2-1; the match to TRBD2 covers 8 bases. J lost 2 bases, V lost 5 bases, and 8 bases had no gene match. The CDR3 loop spans 16 amino acids. The V gene's germline CDR1 is SGHTA and CDR2 FQGTGA. The CDR3 bases are TGTGCCAGCAGCCCAACGGCGGGGGGAACCTACAATGAGCAGTTCTTC. Encoded protein: CASSPTAGGTYNEQFF.

V is TRBV9 and J is TRBJ1-1; possible D gene TRBD1, 5 bases. V lost 3 bases to trimming and J lost 0 bases, with 9 bases between them. Germline V gene data show CDR1 as SGDLS and CDR2 as YYNGEE. This CDR3 region has 14 residues. Here the CDR3 DNA reads TGTGCCAGCAGCGGCGGACACCTGAACACTGAAGCTTTCTTT. Translated, it gives CASSGGHLNTEAFF.

The chain uses TRBV27 and TRBJ2-5; TRBD1 aligns across 8 bases. The CDR3 is 15 amino acids. V lost 0 bases to trimming and J lost 1 base; unmatched junction nucleotides: 1. Germline V gene data show CDR1 as MNHEY and CDR2 as SMNVEV (reference sequence). The CDR3 loop reads CASSLSGQGQETQYF. CDR3 nucleotides: TGTGCCAGCAGTTTATCCGGACAGGGCCAAGAGACCCAGTACTTC.

V and J are TRBV29-1 and TRBJ2-7; D call uncertain. CDR3 size: 11 residues. Germline assignment: CDR1 SQVTM and CDR2 ANQGSEA. Trimming left V 5 bases short and J 12 bases short, with 17 bases between. CDR3 sequence: CSVPSAAPPYF. Here the CDR3 DNA reads TGCAGCGTTCCCTCGGCTGCCCCTCCGTACTTC.

The chain recombines TRBV14 with TRBJ2-1, with 12 bases lining up with TRBD2. Germline V lookup: CDR1 SGHDN, CDR2 FVKESK. The CDR3 consists of 16 residues. V was clipped by 4 bases and J by 7 bases; unmatched bases: 8. CDR3 nucleotide sequence: TGTGCCAGCAGCCCCCTAGCGGGAGGGCCTAGGAATGAGCAGTTCTTC. It yields the protein CASSPLAGGPRNEQFF.